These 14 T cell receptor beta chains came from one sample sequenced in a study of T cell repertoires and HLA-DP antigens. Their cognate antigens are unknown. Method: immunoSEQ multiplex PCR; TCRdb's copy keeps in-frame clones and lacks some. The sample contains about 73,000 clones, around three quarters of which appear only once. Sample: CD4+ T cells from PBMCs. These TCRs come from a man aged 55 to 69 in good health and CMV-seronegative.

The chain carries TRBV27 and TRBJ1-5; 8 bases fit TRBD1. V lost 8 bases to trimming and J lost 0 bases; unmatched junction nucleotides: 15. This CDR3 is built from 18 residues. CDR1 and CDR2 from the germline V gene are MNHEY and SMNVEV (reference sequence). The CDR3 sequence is CASGIRTGSKGSNQPQHF. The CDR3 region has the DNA TGTGCCAGCGGGATACGGACAGGGAGTAAAGGTAGCAATCAGCCCCAGCATTTT.

CDR3 loop: CASSPPSLANDEQFF. CDR3 coding DNA: TGTGCCAGCTCACCACCCAGTCTAGCTAACGATGAGCAGTTCTTC. The rearrangement joins TRBV18 to TRBJ2-1; a possible D gene is TRBD2 (5 bases). V was clipped by 0 bases and J by 8 bases, with 14 bases between them. The CDR3 covers 15 residues. The V gene's germline CDR1 is KGHSH and CDR2 LQKENI. The full variable domain, its missing parts supplied by reference TRBV18 and TRBJ2-1, is NAGVMQNPRHLVRRRGQEARLRCSPMKGHSHVYWYRQLPEEGLKFMVYLQKENIIDESGMPKERFSAEFPKEGPSILRIQQVVRGDSAAYFCASSPPSLANDEQFFGPGTRLTVL.

CDR3 amino acids: CASSEERGRLQETQYF. The CDR3 nucleotides read TGTGCCAGCAGTGAAGAACGGGGAAGGTTGCAAGAGACCCAGTACTTC. This chain uses TRBV2 with TRBJ2-5; possible D gene TRBD2, 5 bases. The CDR3 is 16 amino acids. V lost 1 base, J lost 2 bases, and 14 bases lay in between. Germline V gene lookup returns CDR1 SNHLY and CDR2 FYNNEI. Together with reference TRBV2 and TRBJ2-5, the CDR3 gives the full variable domain: EPEVTQTPSHQVTQMGQEVILRCVPISNHLYFYWYRQILGQKVEFLVSFYNNEISEKSEIFDDQFSVERPDGSNFTLKIRSTKLEDSAMYFCASSEERGRLQETQYFGPGTRLLVL.

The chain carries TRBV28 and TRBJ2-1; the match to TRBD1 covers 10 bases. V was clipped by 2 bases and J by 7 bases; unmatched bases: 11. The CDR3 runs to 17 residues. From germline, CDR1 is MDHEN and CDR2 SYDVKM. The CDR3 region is CASSLTRDRGLSNEQFF. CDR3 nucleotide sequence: TGTGCCAGCAGTTTAACCAGAGACAGGGGGCTTAGTAATGAGCAGTTCTTC.

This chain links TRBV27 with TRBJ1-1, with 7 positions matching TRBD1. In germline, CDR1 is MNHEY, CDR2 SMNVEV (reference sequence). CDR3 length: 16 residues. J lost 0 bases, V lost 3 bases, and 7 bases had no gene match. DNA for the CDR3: TGTGCCAGCAGTTTCTTACCGGGACAGATGAACACTGAAGCTTTCTTT. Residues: CASSFLPGQMNTEAFF.

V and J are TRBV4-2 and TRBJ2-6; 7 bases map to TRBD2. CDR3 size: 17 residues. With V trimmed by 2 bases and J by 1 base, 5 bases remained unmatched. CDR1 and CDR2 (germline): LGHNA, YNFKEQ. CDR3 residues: CASSQMGEGSGANVLTF. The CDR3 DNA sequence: TGTGCCAGCAGCCAAATGGGGGAGGGATCTGGGGCCAACGTCCTGACTTTC.

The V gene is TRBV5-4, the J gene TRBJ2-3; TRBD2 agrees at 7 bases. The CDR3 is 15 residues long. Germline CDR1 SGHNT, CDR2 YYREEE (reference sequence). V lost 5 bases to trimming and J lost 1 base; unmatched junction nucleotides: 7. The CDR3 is CASRSGARGTDTQYF. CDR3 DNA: TGTGCCAGCAGAAGCGGGGCCCGGGGCACAGATACGCAGTATTTT.

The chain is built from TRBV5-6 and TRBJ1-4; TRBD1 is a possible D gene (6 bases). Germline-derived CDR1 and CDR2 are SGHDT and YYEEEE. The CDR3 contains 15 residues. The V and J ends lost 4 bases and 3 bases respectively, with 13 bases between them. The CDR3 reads CASSASTGANEKLFF. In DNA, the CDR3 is TGTGCCAGCAGCGCTTCGACAGGCGCTAATGAAAAACTGTTTTTT.

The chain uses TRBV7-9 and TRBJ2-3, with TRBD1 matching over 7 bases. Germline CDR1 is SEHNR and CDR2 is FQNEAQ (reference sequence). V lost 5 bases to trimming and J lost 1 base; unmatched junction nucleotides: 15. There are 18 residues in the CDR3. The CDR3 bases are TGTGCCAGCAGCCCCGGGACAGCCCTAGAGGGAGGCACAGATACGCAGTATTTT. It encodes CASSPGTALEGGTDTQYF.

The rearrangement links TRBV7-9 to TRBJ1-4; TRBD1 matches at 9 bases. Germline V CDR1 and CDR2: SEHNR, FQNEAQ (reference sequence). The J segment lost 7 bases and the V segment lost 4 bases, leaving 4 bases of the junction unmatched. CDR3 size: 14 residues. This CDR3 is CASSSGQGPEKLFF. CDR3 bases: TGTGCCAGCAGCTCGGGACAGGGCCCTGAAAAACTGTTTTTT.

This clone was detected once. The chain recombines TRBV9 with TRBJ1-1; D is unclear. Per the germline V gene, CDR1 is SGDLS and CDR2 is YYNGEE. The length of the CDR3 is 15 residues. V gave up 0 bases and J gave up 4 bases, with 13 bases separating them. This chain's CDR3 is CASSVGGARTTEAFF. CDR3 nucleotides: TGTGCCAGCAGCGTAGGTGGCGCCCGGACCACTGAAGCTTTCTTT.

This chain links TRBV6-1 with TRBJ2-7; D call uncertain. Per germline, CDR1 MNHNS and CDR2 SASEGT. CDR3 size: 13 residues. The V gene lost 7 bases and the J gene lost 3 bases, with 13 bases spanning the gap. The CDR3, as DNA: TGTGCCAGCAAGAGGCACGAAGGCTACGAGCAGTACGTC. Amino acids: CASKRHEGYEQYV.

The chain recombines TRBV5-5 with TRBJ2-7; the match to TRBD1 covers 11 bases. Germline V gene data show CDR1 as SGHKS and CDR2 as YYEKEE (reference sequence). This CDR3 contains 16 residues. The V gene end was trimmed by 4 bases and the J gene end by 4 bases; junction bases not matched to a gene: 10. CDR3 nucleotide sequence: TGTGCCAGCAGCCTTGCCCTCGGGACAGGGGGATACGAGCAGTACGTC. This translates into CASSLALGTGGYEQYV.

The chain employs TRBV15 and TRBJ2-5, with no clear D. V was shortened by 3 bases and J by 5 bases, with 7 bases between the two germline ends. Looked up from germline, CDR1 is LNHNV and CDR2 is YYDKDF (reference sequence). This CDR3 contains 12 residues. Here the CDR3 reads CATSRPTETQYF. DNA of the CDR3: TGTGCCACCAGCAGGCCCACGGAGACCCAGTACTTC.